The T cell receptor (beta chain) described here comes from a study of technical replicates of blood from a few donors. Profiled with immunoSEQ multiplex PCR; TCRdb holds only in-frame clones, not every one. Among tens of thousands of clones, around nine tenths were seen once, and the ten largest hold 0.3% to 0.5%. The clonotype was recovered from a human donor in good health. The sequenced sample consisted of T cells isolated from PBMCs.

The CDR3 spells CASSWDHSGRVEQYF. In DNA, the CDR3 is TGTGCCAGCAGTTGGGATCATAGCGGGAGGGTTGAGCAGTACTTC. The chain combines TRBV6-5 with TRBJ2-7; 11 bases match TRBD2. CDR3 length: 15 amino acids. The J segment lost 7 bases and the V segment lost 4 bases, leaving 9 bases of the junction unmatched. The germline gives CDR1 MNHEY, CDR2 SVGAGI.